These 11 T cell receptor beta chains were all obtained from the same sample, sequenced in a study of blood T cell repertoires in COVID-19. Assay: immunoSEQ multiplex PCR; the TCRdb copy retains only in-frame clones and omits some. The table shows 90,000 to 120,000 clones, with around 83% occurring only once. Sequenced input: peripheral blood. These receptor sequences come from a man between 65 and 85 years old with acute or convalescent COVID-19.

The V call is TRBV6-6, the J call TRBJ2-2; 7 bases align to TRBD2. This CDR3 is built from 12 residues. Per the germline V gene, CDR1 is MNHNY and CDR2 is SVGAGI (reference sequence). CDR3 amino acids: CAYGGEAGELFF. CDR3 nucleotides: TGTGCTTATGGGGGGGAGGCCGGGGAGCTGTTTTTT.

This chain links TRBV4-3 with TRBJ2-3, with 10 bases lining up with TRBD1. The CDR3 runs to 18 residues. Germline values: CDR1 LGHNA, CDR2 YSLEER. After removal of 0 bases from V and 2 bases from J, the junction contained 8 bases not matched to a gene. CDR3 nucleotides: TGCGCCAGCAGCCAAGAGGGACCGGGACAGGGGATCACAGATACGCAGTATTTT. Translating gives CASSQEGPGQGITDTQYF.

The chain is built from TRBV6-5 and TRBJ1-1; 7 bases align to TRBD1. This CDR3 is 15 amino acids long. The trim removed 2 bases at V and 11 bases at J, leaving 14 bases unmatched. Germline V gives CDR1 MNHEY, CDR2 SVGAGI. The CDR3 nucleotides read TGTGCCAGCAGTTACGCCACAACAGGGGCCCCATCCGCTTTCTTT. It translates to CASSYATTGAPSAFF.

This chain uses TRBV19 with TRBJ1-4; D may be TRBD1 (5 bases). This CDR3 comprises 15 residues. With 5 bases removed from V and 2 bases from J, the gap between germline ends came to 12 bases. Germline CDR1 and CDR2: LNHDA and SQIVND (reference sequence). In DNA form, the CDR3 reads TGTGCCAGTAGTCCTAGGGGAGGGACTAATGAAAAACTGTTTTTT. It codes for CASSPRGGTNEKLFF.

This rearrangement joins TRBV11-2 to TRBJ2-5; 7 nucleotides agree with TRBD2. Germline CDR1 reads SGHAT; CDR2 reads FQNNGV. Trimming took 4 bases from V and 3 from J; bases not matched to a gene: 2. This CDR3 region has 13 residues. The CDR3 spells CASSWTSKETQYF. The CDR3, as DNA: TGTGCCAGCAGCTGGACTAGTAAAGAGACCCAGTACTTC.

The V call is TRBV7-9, the J call TRBJ2-7; 10 positions agree with TRBD1. The CDR3 has 16 residues. Looked up from germline, CDR1 is SEHNR and CDR2 is FQNEAQ (reference sequence). With 2 bases clipped from V and 5 bases from J, the junction kept 9 bases outside the gene matches. The CDR3 spells CASSLREGQGTNEQYF. The DNA for the CDR3 is TGTGCCAGCAGCTTACGGGAGGGACAGGGGACAAACGAGCAGTACTTC.

The J gene is TRBJ2-3, the V gene TRBV6-5, with 9 nucleotides matching TRBD2. Germline values: CDR1 MNHEY, CDR2 SVGAGI. This CDR3 spans 14 amino acids. The trim removed 5 bases at V and 6 bases at J, leaving 6 bases unmatched. CDR3 region: CASSLAGSGDTQYF. DNA of the CDR3: TGTGCCAGCAGTCTAGCGGGGTCGGGGGATACGCAGTATTTT.

The rearrangement links TRBV28 to TRBJ1-5, with D possibly being TRBD1 (6 bases). The CDR3 extends over 14 amino acids. CDR1 is MDHEN, CDR2 SYDVKM, per germline. Deletions cut 6 bases from V and 1 base from J, with 10 bases between. CDR3 in DNA: TGTGCCAGCAGCCAAACAGGGAGCAATCAGCCCCAGCATTTT. As protein: CASSQTGSNQPQHF.

The rearrangement uses TRBV5-5 and TRBJ2-3, with D perhaps TRBD1 (6 bases). Deletions cut 4 bases from V and 1 base from J, with 7 bases between. The CDR3 extends over 13 amino acids. Germline CDR1 reads SGHKS; CDR2 reads YYEKEE (reference sequence). The CDR3 protein is CASSRQGTDTQYF. CDR3 coding DNA: TGTGCCAGCAGCCGACAGGGCACAGATACGCAGTATTTT.

The chain recombines TRBV6-6 with TRBJ1-6; D unclear. The V gene lost 5 bases and the J gene lost 6 bases, with 17 bases spanning the gap. In germline, CDR1 is MNHNY, CDR2 SVGAGI (reference sequence). The CDR3 has 16 amino acids. The CDR3 DNA reads as TGTGCCAGCAGTACCCAGGCCCAGAGGGTTAATTCACCCCTCCACTTT. It yields the protein CASSTQAQRVNSPLHF.

The chain uses TRBV18 and TRBJ2-7, with 12 bases that match TRBD2. The trim removed 3 bases at V and 2 bases at J, leaving 5 bases unmatched. Germline CDR1 reads KGHSH; CDR2 reads LQKENI. The CDR3 is 16 residues long. CDR3 amino acids: CASSPQLAGGTYEQYF. DNA for the CDR3: TGTGCCAGCTCACCCCAACTAGCGGGGGGTACCTACGAGCAGTACTTC.